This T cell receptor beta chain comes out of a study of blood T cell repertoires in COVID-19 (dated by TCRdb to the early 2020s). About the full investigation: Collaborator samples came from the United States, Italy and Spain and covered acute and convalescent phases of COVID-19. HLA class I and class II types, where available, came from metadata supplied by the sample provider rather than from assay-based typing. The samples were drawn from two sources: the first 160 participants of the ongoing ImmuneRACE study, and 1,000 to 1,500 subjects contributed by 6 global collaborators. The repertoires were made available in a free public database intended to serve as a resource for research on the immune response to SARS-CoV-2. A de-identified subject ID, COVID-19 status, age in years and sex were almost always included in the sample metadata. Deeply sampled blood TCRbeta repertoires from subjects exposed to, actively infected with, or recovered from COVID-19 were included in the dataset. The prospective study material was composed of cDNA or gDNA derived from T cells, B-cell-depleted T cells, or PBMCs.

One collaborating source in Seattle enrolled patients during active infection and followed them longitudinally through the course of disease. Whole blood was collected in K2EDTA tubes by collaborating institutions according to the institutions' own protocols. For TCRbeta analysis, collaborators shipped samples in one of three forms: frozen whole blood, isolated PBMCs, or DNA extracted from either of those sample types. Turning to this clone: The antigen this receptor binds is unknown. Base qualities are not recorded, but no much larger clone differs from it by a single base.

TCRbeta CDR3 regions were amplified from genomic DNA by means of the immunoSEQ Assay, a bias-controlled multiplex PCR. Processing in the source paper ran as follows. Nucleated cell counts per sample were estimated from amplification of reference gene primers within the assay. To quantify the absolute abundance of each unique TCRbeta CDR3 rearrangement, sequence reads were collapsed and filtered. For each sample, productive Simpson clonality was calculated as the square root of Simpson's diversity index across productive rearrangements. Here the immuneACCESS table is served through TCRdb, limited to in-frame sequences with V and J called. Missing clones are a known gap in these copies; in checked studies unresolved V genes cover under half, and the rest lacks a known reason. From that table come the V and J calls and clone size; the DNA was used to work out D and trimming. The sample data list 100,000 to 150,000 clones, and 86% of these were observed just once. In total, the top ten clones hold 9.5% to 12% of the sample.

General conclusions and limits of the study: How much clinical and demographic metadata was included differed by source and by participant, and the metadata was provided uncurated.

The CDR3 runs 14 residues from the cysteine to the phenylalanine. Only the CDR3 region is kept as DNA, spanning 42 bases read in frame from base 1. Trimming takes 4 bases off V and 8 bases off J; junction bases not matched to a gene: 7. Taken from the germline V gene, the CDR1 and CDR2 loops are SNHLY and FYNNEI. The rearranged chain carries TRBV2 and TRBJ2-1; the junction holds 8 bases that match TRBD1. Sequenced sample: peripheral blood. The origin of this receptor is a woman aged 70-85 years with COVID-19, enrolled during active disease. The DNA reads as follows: TGTGCCAGCAGTGGGACAGGGAGTTTCGATGAGCAGTTCTTC. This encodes CASSGTGSFDEQFF.